The 7 T cell receptor beta chains reported below all come from one sample, sequenced in a study of CD8+ T cells in alopecia areata (dated 2018 in TCRdb). This specimen's time point label, interpreted: about 25 weeks on oral tofacitinib. Sample treatment or condition, as interpreted from the label and publication: oral pan-JAK inhibitor, 5-10 mg twice daily. The library came from the immunoSEQ multiplex PCR assay. For TCR sequencing, RNA was extracted from every sample and reverse transcribed into cDNA to serve as template. The immuneACCESS repertoire file appears here via TCRdb, limited to in-frame rearrangements. These files lack a portion of the clones; in checked studies, under half of the deficit traces to unresolved V genes, and the cause of the others is not known. This sample gives roughly 200,000 clones in total; about 60% of them show up just once. The ten largest account for 10% to 15% of the sample.

Sequencing was performed on CD8+ T cells sorted from blood, taken at week 24, from a patient treated with tofacitinib. These receptors originate from a human donor with alopecia areata.

V is TRBV25-1 and J is TRBJ2-7, with TRBD1 matching 7 bases. After removal of 8 bases from V and 11 bases from J, the junction contained 15 bases not matched to a gene. Germline V gene lookup returns CDR1 MGHDK and CDR2 SYGVNS. CDR3 length: 13 residues. This chain's CDR3 is CASLSTGTDRKYF. The CDR3 coding sequence is TGTGCCAGCTTATCGACCGGGACAGATCGAAAGTACTTC.

The chain is built from TRBV6-5 and TRBJ1-2; D may be TRBD1 (6 bases). The CDR3 runs to 13 residues. V was trimmed by 6 bases and J by 3 bases, leaving 11 bases between them. Germline-derived CDR1 and CDR2 are MNHEY and SVGAGI. The CDR3 bases are TGTGCCAGCAGCCCCAGGACAGACTATGGCTACACCTTC. Its translation: CASSPRTDYGYTF.

In its sample, this clone was seen a few times. The V gene is TRBV7-6, the J gene TRBJ1-5; TRBD1 matches at 9 bases. The CDR3 has 16 amino acids. J gave up 4 bases and V 4 bases, and 8 bases lay outside the gene matches. Germline CDR1 SGHVS, CDR2 FNYEAQ. CDR3 coding DNA: TGTGCCAGCAGCTCAGCCCCCGGGACAGGGAATCAGCCCCAGCATTTT. Amino acids: CASSSAPGTGNQPQHF.

This clone has just a few counts. The V gene is TRBV18, the J gene TRBJ2-7; a possible D gene is TRBD1 (6 bases). The CDR3 consists of 15 residues. Germline V gene sequence: CDR1 KGHSH, CDR2 LQKENI. With 3 bases removed from V and 3 bases from J, the gap between germline ends came to 15 bases. The CDR3 loop is CASSPRWTVIYEQYF. The CDR3 DNA follows: TGTGCCAGCTCACCCAGATGGACAGTAATCTACGAGCAGTACTTC. Looking up the rest from reference TRBV18 and TRBJ2-7 gives the full variable domain: NAGVMQNPRHLVRRRGQEARLRCSPMKGHSHVYWYRQLPEEGLKFMVYLQKENIIDESGMPKERFSAEFPKEGPSILRIQQVVRGDSAAYFCASSPRWTVIYEQYFGPGTRLTVT.

The J gene is TRBJ1-4, the V gene TRBV27; 8 nucleotides line up with TRBD1. CDR3 length: 15 residues. CDR1 and CDR2 (germline): MNHEY, SMNVEV (reference sequence). V lost 2 bases to trimming and J lost 6 bases; unmatched junction nucleotides: 5. CDR3 DNA: TGTGCCAGCAGTTTACAGGGGGCGCGGGATGAAAAACTGTTTTTT. Translated, it gives CASSLQGARDEKLFF.

The chain combines TRBV29-1 with TRBJ1-2; TRBD1 matches at 10 bases. The V gene's germline CDR1 is SQVTM and CDR2 ANQGSEA. J lost 4 bases, V lost 4 bases, and 9 bases had no gene match. This CDR3 is built from 15 residues. As DNA, the CDR3 is TGCAGCGTTGTTTTTGGGACAGGGGTTCCCTATGGCTACACCTTC. This translates into CSVVFGTGVPYGYTF.

The chain is built from TRBV29-1 and TRBJ1-1; 7 bases fit TRBD1. Looked up from germline, CDR1 is SQVTM and CDR2 is ANQGSEA. The CDR3 is made up of 11 amino acids. The J segment lost 4 bases and the V segment lost 6 bases, leaving 2 bases of the junction unmatched. CDR3 protein: CSVTGATEAFF. In DNA form, the CDR3 reads TGCAGCGTAACAGGGGCCACTGAAGCTTTCTTT.